This T cell receptor (beta chain) derives from a study of blood T cell repertoires in COVID-19. Overall study: The cDNA or gDNA used as material had been derived from T cells, B-cell-depleted T cells, or PBMCs.

Clones were sequenced by immunoSEQ multiplex PCR, and TCRdb holds only the in-frame ones, with some missing. Among tens of thousands of clones listed, roughly 84% were seen once. J was trimmed by 6 bases and V by 2 bases; bases with no gene match: 9. CDR1 SGHTA and CDR2 FQGNSA come from the germline V gene. The CDR3 totals 16 residues. This rearrangement joins TRBV7-2 to TRBJ2-5; 10 positions agree with TRBD1. The receptor was isolated from a man over 45 with acute or convalescent COVID-19. The specimen was peripheral blood. The CDR3 region has the DNA TGTGCCAGCAGCTTATCGGGACAGGGGAGTGGAAAGACCCAGTACTTC. Encoded protein: CASSLSGQGSGKTQYF.